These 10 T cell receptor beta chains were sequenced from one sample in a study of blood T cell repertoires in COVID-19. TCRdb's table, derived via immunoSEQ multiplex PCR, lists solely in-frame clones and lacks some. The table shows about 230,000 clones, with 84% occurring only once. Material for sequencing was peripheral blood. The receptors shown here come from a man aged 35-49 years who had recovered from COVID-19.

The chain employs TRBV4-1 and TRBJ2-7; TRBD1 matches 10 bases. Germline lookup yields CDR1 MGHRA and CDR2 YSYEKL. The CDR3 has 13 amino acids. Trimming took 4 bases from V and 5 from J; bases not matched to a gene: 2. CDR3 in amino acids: CASSRDRGHEQYF. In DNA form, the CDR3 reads TGCGCCAGCAGCCGGGACAGGGGTCACGAGCAGTACTTC.

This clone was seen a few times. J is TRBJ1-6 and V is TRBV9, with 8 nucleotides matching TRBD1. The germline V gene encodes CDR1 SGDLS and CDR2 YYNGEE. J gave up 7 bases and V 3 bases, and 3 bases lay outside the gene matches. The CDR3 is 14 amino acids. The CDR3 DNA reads TGTGCCAGCAGCGGGACAGGGTCAAATTCACCCCTCCACTTT. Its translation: CASSGTGSNSPLHF.

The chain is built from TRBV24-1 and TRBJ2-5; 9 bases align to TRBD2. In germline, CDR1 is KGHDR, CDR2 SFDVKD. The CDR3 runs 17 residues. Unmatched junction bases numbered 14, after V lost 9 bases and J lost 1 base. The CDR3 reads CATPLTSGGLPQETQYF. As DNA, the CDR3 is TGTGCCACCCCCCTTACCAGCGGGGGGCTACCCCAAGAGACCCAGTACTTC.

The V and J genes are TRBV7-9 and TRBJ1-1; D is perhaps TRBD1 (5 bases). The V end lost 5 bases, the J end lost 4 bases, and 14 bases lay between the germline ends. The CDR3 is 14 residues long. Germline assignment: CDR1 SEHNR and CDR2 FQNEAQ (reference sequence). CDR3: CASSPVGGTTEAFF. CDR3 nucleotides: TGTGCCAGCAGCCCCGTTGGAGGGACCACTGAAGCTTTCTTT.

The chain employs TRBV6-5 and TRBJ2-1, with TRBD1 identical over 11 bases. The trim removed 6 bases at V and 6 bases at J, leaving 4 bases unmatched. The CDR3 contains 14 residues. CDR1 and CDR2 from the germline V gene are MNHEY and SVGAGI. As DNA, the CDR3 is TGTGCCAGCAGGGGACAGGGGGGCAGCAATGAGCAGTTCTTC. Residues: CASRGQGGSNEQFF.

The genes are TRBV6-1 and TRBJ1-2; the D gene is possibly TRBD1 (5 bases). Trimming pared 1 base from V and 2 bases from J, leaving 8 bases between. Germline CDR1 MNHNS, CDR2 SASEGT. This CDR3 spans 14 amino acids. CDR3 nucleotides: TGTGCCAGCAGTGAAGGTTACAGGAACTATGGCTACACCTTC. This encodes CASSEGYRNYGYTF.

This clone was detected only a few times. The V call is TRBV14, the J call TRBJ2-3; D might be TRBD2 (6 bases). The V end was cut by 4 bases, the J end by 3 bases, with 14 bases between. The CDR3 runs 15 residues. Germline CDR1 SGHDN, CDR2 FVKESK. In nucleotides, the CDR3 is TGTGCCAGCAGCCCATGGACTACAGTGACAGATACGCAGTATTTT. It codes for CASSPWTTVTDTQYF.

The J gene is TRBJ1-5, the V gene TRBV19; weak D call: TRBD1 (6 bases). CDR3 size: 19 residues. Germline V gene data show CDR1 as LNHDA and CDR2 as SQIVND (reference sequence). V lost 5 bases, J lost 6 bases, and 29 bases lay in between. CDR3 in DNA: TGTGCCAGTAGTCCGTCCAGGGTCGGTCGGGAAGGGGGAGTTCAGCCCCAGCATTTT. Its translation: CASSPSRVGREGGVQPQHF.

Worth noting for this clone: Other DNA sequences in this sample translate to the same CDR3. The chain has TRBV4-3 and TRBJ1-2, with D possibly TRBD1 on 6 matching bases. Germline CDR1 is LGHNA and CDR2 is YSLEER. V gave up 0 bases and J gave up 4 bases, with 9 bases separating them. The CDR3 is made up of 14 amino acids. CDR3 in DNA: TGCGCCAGCAGCCAAGACAGGGGCGGCTATGGCTACACCTTC. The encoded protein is CASSQDRGGYGYTF.

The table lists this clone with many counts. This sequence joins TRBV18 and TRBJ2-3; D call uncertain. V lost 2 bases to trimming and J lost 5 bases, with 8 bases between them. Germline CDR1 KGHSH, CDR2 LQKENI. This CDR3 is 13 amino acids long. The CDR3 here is CASSPDILDTQYF. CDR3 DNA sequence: TGTGCCAGCTCACCAGATATACTAGATACGCAGTATTTT.